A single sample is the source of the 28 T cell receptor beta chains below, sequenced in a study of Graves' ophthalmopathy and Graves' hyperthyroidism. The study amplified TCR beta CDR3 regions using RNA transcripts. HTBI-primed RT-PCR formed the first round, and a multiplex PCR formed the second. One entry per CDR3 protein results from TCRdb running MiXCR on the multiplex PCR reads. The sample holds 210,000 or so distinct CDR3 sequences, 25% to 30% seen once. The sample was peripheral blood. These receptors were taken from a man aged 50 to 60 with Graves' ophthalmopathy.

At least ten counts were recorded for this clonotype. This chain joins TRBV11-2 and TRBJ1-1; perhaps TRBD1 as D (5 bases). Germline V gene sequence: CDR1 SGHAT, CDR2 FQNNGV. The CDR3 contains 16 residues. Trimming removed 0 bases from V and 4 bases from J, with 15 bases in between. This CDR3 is CASSLDGREGVTEAFF. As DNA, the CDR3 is TGTGCCAGCAGCTTAGACGGCAGGGAAGGTGTCACTGAAGCTTTCTTT.

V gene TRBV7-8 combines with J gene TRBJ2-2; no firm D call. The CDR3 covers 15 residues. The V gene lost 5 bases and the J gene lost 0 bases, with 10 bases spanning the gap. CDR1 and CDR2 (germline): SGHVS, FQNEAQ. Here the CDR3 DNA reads TGTGCCAGCAGCCCCCCGAGGTCGAACACCGGGGAGCTGTTTTTT. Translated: CASSPPRSNTGELFF.

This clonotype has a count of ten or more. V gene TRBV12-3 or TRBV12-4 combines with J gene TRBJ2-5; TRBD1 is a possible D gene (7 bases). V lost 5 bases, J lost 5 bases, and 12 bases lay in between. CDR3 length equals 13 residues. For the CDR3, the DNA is TGTGCCAGCAGTGCCAGGGGGAGGGAGACCCAGTACTTC. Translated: CASSARGRETQYF.

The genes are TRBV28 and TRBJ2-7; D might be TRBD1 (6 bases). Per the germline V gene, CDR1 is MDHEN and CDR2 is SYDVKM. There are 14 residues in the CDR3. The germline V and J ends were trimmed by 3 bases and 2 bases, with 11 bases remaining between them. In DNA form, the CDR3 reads TGTGCCAGCAGTTTCCGGACAGATGCCTACGAGCAGTACTTC. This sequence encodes CASSFRTDAYEQYF.

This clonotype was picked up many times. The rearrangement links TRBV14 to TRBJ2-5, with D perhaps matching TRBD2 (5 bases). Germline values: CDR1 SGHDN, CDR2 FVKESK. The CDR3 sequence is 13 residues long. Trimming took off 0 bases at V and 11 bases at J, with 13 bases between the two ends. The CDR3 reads CASSQDPGTQQYF. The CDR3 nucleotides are TGTGCCAGCAGCCAAGATCCGGGAACCCAGCAGTACTTC.

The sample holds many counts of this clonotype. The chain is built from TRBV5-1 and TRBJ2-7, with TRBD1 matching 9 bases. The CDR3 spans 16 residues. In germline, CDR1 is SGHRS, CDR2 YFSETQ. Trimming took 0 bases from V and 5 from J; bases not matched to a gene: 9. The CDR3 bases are TGCGCCAGCAGCTTGGGGGGTTCCGGGACAGGGAACGAGCAGTACTTC. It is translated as CASSLGGSGTGNEQYF.

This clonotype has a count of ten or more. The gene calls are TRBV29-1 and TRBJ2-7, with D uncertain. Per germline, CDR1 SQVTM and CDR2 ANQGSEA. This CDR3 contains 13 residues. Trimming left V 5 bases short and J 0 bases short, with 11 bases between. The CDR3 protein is CSVWVKDSYEQYF. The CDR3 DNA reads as TGCAGCGTTTGGGTCAAAGACTCCTACGAGCAGTACTTC.

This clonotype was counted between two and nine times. CDR3 loop: CASSLEPTGTQYF. The CDR3 DNA reads TGTGCCAGCAGTTTAGAACCAACCGGGACCCAGTACTTC. The chain couples TRBV27 to TRBJ2-5; D is undetermined. From germline, CDR1 is MNHEY and CDR2 SMNVEV (reference sequence). V shed 2 bases and J shed 7 bases, with 11 bases lying between them. This CDR3 has 13 residues.

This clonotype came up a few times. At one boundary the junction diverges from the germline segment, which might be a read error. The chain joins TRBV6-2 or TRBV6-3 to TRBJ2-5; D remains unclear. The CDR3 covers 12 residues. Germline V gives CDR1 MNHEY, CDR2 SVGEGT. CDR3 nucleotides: TGTGCCAGCAGTTACCCGGGTCTCCAATACGTATTC. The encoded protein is CASSYPGLQYVF.

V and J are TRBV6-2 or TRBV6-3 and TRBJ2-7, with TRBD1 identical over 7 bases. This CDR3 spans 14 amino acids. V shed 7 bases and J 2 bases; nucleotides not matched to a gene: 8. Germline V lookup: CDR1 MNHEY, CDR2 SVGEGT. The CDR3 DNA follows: TGTGCCAGCAAAGGACAGGTCCACACCTACGAGCAGTACTTC. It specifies CASKGQVHTYEQYF.

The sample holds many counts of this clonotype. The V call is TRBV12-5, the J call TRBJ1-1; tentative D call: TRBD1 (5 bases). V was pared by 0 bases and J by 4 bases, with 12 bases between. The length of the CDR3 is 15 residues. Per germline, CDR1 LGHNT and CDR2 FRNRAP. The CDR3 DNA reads TGTGCTAGTGGTTTGGTACCAGGGTCCGGCACTGAAGCTTTCTTT. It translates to CASGLVPGSGTEAFF.

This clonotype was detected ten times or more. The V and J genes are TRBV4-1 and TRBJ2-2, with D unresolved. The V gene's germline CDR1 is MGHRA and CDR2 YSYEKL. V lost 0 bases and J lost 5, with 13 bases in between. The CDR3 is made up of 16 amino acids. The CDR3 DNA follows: TGCGCCAGCAGCCAAGAGGGTGGGATACTGACCGGGGAGCTGTTTTTT. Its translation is CASSQEGGILTGELFF.

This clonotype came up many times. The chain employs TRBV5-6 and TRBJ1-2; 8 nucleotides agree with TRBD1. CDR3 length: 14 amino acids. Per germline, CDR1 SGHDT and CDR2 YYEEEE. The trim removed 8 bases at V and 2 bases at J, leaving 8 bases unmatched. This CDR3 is CASWTDRANYGYTF. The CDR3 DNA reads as TGTGCCAGTTGGACGGACAGGGCGAACTATGGCTACACCTTC.

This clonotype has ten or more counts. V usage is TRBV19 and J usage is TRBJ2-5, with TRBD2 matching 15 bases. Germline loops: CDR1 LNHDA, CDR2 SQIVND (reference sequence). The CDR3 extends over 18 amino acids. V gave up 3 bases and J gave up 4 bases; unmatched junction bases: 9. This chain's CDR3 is CASSITAGTSGRRETQYF. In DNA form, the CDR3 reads TGTGCCAGTAGTATCACCGCCGGGACTAGCGGGAGGAGAGAGACCCAGTACTTC.

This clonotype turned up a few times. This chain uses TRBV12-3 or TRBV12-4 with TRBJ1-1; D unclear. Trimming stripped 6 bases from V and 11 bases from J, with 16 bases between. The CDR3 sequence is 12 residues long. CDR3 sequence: CASSHPVGHAFF. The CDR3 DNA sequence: TGTGCCAGCAGCCACCCGGTGGGTCACGCTTTCTTT.

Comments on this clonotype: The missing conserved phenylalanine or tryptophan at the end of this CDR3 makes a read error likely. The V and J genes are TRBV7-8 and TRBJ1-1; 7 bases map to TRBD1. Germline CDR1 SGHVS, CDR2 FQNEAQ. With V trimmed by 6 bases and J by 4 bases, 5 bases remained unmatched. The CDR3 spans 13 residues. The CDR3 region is CASRIQGGTEAFL. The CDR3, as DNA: TGTGCCAGCAGGATTCAGGGGGGCACTGAAGCTTTCCTT.

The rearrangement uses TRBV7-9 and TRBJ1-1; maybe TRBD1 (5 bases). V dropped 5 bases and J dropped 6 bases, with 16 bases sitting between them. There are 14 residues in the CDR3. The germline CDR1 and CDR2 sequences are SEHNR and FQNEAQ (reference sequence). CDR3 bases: TGTGCCAGCAGCCCGATGGGGGAAGAGGCTGAAGCTTTCTTT. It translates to CASSPMGEEAEAFF.

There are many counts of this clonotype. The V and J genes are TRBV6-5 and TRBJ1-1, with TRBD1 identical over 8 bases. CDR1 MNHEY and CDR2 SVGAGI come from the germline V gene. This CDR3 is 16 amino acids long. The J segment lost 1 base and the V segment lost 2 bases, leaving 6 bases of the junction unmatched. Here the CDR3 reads CASSYIRTGTNTEAFF. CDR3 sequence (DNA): TGTGCCAGCAGTTACATAAGGACAGGGACGAACACTGAAGCTTTCTTT.

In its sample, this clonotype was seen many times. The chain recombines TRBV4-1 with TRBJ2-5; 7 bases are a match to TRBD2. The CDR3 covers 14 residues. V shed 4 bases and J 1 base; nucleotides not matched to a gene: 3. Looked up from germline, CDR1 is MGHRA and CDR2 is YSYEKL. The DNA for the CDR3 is TGCGCCAGCAGCCCTAGCGGTACCCAAGAGACCCAGTACTTC. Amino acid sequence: CASSPSGTQETQYF.

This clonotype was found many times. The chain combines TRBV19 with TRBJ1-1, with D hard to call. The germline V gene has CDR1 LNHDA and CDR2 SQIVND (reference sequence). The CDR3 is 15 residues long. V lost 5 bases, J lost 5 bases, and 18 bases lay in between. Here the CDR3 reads CASSANSGLGTEAFF. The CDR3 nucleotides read TGTGCCAGTAGTGCCAACAGCGGGTTGGGTACTGAAGCTTTCTTT.

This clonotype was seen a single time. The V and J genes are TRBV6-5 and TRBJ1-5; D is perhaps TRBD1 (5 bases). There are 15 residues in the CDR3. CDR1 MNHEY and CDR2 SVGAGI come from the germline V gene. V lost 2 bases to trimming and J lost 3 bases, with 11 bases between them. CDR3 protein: CASSYTGGSNQPQHF. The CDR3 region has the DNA TGTGCCAGCAGTTACACCGGGGGGTCCAATCAGCCCCAGCATTTT.

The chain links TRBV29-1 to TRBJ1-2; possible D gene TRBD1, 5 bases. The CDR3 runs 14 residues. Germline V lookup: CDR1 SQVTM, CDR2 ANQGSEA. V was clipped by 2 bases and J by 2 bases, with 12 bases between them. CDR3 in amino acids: CSVERGTLNYGYTF. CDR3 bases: TGCAGCGTTGAAAGGGGAACCCTCAACTATGGCTACACCTTC. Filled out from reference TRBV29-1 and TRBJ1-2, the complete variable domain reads SAVISQKPSRDICQRGTSLTIQCQVDSQVTMMFWYRQQPGQSLTLIATANQGSEATYESGFVIDKFPISRPNLTFSTLTVSNMSPEDSSIYLCSVERGTLNYGYTFGSGTRLTVV.

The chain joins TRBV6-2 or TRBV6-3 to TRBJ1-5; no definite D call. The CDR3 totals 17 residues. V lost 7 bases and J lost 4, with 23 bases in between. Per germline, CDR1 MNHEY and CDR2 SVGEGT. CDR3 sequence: CASTGMDGRRRNQPQHF. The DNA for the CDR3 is TGTGCCAGCACCGGAATGGACGGCCGAAGACGTAATCAGCCCCAGCATTTT.

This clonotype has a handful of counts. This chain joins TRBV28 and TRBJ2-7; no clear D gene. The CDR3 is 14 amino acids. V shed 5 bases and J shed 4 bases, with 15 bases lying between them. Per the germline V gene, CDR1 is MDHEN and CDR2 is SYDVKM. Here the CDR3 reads CASSKGMGFYEQYF. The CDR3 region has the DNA TGTGCCAGCAGTAAGGGTATGGGCTTTTACGAGCAGTACTTC.

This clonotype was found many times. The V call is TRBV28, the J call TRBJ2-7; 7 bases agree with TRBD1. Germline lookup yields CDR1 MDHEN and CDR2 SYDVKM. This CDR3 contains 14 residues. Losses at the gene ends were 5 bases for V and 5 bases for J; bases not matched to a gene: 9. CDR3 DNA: TGTGCCAGCAGTCTGACAGGGAAGGACGACGAGCAGTACTTC. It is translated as CASSLTGKDDEQYF. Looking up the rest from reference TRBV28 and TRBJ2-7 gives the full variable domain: DVKVTQSSRYLVKRTGEKVFLECVQDMDHENMFWYRQDPGLGLRLIYFSYDVKMKEKGDIPEGYSVSREKKERFSLILESASTNQTSMYLCASSLTGKDDEQYFGPGTRLTVT.

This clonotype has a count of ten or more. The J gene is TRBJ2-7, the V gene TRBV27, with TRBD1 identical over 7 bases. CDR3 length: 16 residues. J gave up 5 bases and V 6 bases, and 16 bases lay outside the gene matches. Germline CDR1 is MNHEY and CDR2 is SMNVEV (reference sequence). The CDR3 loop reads CASSSPLGTVIDEQYF. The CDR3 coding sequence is TGTGCCAGCAGCTCGCCCCTCGGGACAGTCATAGACGAGCAGTACTTC.

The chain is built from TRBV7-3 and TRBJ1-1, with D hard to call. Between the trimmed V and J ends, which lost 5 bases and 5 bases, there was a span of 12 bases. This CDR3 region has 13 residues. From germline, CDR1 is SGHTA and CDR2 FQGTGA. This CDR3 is CASSINLGTEAFF. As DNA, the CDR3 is TGTGCCAGCAGCATTAATTTGGGGACTGAAGCTTTCTTT.

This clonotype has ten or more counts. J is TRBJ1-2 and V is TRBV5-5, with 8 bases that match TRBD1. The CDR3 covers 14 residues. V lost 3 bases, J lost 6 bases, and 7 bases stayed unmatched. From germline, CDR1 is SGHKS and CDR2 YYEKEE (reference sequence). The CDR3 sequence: CASSSTGVSHGYTF. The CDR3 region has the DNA TGTGCCAGCAGCTCGACAGGGGTTAGCCATGGCTACACCTTC. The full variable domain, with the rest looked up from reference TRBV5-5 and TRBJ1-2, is DAGVTQSPTHLIKTRGQQVTLRCSPISGHKSVSWYQQVLGQGPQFIFQYYEKEERGRGNFPDRFSARQFPNYSSELNVNALLLGDSALYLCASSSTGVSHGYTFGSGTRLTVV.